This T cell receptor beta chain is drawn from a study of cytomegalovirus exposure and HLA in healthy donors. Study details: Genotyping of more than 300 donors showed that approximately 83% belonged to the Caucasian-associated ancestry cluster.

A word on this clone: Its antigen is not known.

Germline assignment: CDR1 SGHNT and CDR2 YENEEA. V gave up 0 bases and J gave up 6 bases, with 9 bases separating them. This CDR3 contains 13 residues. Study-wide results and caveats: Further analysis, carried out later, found HLA-associated TCR beta chains more clonally expanded than equally common other chains. Association of a missense DCLRE1C variant with TCR beta V- and J-gene trimming was reported in a later analysis.

PCR involved 60 Vbeta and 13 Jbeta primers. Under the authors' procedure: Roughly 81 million unique TCR beta chains, about 12 million shared, were counted in a later analysis. Produced via immunoSEQ multiplex PCR; TCRdb's table is partial and in-frame only. D and trimming were read from the DNA, whereas the V and J calls and clone size are those reported in that table. The sample consists of 160,000 or so clones, around four fifths of them appearing once. Material: PBMCs. The chain carries TRBV11-3 and TRBJ2-7; the D gene is possibly TRBD1 (5 bases). This sequence originates from a woman aged 25 to 45 in good health and CMV-seronegative. The CDR3 spells CASSLEFGAEQYF. The CDR3 nucleotides are TGTGCCAGCAGCTTAGAATTTGGGGCCGAGCAGTACTTC.